The sample holds one count of the clone carrying this TCR beta chain. Authors' analysis steps: Amplifying reference gene primers gave estimates of nucleated cell counts. TCRdb's table, derived via immunoSEQ multiplex PCR, lists solely in-frame clones and lacks some. V, J and clone size are those of that table, while D and trimming were read from the DNA. Among 130,000 to 150,000 clones, 80% to 90% were seen once, and the ten largest hold less than 45%. The data were taken from a study of blood T cell repertoires in COVID-19. Study as a whole: The United States, Italy and Spain supplied acute and convalescent COVID-19 samples. Nucleic acid was either cDNA or gDNA, and it came from T cells, B-cell-depleted T cells, or PBMCs.

This CDR3 has 16 amino acids. V lost 4 bases to trimming and J lost 0 bases; unmatched junction nucleotides: 9. Germline V gene data show CDR1 as SGHKS and CDR2 as YYEKEE (reference sequence). The gene calls are TRBV5-5 and TRBJ2-5; 7 nucleotides match TRBD2. The TCR originated in a man aged 50-60 years who had recovered from COVID-19. Material for sequencing was peripheral blood. This CDR3 reads CASSPGVAGDQETQYF. Written as DNA, the CDR3 is TGTGCCAGCAGCCCCGGGGTAGCGGGCGACCAAGAGACCCAGTACTTC.